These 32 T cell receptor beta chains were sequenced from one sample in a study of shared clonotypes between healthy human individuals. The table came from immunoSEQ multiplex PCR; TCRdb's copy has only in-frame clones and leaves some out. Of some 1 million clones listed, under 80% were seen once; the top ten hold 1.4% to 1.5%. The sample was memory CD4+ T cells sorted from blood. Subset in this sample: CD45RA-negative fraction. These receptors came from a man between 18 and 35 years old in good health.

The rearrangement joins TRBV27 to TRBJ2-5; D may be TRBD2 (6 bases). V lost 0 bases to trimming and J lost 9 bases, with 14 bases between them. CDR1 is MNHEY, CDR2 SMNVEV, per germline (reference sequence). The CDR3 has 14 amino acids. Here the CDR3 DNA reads TGTGCCAGCAGTTTATCAGGCGGGGTCGGGGCCCAGTACTTC. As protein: CASSLSGGVGAQYF.

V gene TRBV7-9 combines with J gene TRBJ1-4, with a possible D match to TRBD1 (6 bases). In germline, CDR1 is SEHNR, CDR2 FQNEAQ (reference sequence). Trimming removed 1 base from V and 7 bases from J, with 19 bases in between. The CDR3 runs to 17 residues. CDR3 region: CASSLGGSSGGGEKLFF. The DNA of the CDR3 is TGTGCCAGCAGCTTAGGTGGCTCTTCGGGGGGCGGTGAAAAACTGTTTTTT.

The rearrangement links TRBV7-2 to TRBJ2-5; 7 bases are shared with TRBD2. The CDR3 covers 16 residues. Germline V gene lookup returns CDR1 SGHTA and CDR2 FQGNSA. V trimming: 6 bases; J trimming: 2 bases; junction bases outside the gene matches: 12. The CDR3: CASRSGTRALQETQYF. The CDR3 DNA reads TGTGCCAGCAGAAGCGGGACCCGGGCTCTACAAGAGACCCAGTACTTC.

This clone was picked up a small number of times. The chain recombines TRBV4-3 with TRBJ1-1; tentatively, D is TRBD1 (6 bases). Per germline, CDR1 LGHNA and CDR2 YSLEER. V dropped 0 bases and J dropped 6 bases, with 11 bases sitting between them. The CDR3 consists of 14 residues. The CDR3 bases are TGCGCCAGCAGCCAAGATACGGGGGCCCCTGAAGCTTTCTTT. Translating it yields CASSQDTGAPEAFF.

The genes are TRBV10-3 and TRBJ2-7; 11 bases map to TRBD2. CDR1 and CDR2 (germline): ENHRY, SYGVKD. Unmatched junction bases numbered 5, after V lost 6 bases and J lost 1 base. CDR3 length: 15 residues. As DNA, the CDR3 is TGTGCCATCAGCACAGGGACTAGCGGATCCTACGAGCAGTACTTC. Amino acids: CAISTGTSGSYEQYF.

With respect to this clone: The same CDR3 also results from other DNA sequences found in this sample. The DNA of the CDR3 is TGTGCCACCAGCCGAGGACTAGCGGGGACTACAGATACGCAGTATTTT. Translated: CATSRGLAGTTDTQYF. This chain links TRBV15 with TRBJ2-3; TRBD2 aligns across 12 bases. Germline loops: CDR1 LNHNV, CDR2 YYDKDF (reference sequence). The CDR3 runs to 16 residues. V lost 5 bases to trimming and J lost 3 bases; unmatched junction nucleotides: 6.

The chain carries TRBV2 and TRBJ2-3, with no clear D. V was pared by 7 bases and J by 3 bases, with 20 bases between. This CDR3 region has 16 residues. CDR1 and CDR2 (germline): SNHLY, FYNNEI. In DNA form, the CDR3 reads TGTGCCAGCACCCCTGAGGCCGGAGTTAGAACAGATACGCAGTATTTT. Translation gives CASTPEAGVRTDTQYF.

Here the CDR3 DNA reads TGTGCCAGCAGCTTCACCTACGAGCAGTACTTC. Amino acids: CASSFTYEQYF. The chain recombines TRBV11-3 with TRBJ2-5; D remains ambiguous. The J call may be wrong; the DNA end is better matched by TRBJ2-7. The CDR3 loop spans 11 amino acids. The V gene's germline CDR1 is SGHNT and CDR2 YENEEA.

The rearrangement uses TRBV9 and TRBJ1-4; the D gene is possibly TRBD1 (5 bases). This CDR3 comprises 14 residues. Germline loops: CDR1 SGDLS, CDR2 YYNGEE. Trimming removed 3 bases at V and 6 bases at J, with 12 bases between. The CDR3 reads CASSGGTQHEKLFF. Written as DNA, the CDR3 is TGTGCCAGCAGCGGGGGGACCCAGCATGAAAAACTGTTTTTT.

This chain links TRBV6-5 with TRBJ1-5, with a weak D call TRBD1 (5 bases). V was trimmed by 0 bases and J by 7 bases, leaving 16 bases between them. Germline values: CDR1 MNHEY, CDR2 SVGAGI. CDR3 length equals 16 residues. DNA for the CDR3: TGTGCCAGCAGTTACTCCAACAGGAGTCCCCACCAGCCCCAGCATTTT. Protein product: CASSYSNRSPHQPQHF.

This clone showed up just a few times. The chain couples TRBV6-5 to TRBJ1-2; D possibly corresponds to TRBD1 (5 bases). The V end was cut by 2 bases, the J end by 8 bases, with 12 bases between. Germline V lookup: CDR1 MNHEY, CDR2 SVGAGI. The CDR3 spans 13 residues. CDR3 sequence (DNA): TGTGCCAGCAGTTACCGGGAGGCAGGGGGCTACACCTTC. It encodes CASSYREAGGYTF.

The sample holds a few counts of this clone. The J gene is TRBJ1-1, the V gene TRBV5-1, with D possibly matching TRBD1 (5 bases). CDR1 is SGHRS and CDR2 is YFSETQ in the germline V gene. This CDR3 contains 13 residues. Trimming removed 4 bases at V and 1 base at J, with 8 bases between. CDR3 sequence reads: CASSQGQNTEAFF. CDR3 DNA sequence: TGCGCCAGCAGCCAGGGCCAGAACACTGAAGCTTTCTTT.

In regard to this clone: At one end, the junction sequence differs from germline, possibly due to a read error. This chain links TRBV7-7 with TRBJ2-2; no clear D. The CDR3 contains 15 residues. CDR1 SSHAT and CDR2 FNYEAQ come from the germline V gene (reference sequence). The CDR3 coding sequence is TGTGCTAGCAGCAAGGACCTTACGAACACCGGGGAGCTGTTTTTT. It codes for CASSKDLTNTGELFF.

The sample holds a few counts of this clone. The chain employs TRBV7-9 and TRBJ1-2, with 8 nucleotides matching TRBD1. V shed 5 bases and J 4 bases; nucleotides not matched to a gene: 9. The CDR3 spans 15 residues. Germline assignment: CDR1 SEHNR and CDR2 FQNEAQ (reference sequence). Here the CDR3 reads CASSDTDRGSYGYTF. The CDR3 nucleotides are TGTGCCAGCAGCGACACCGACAGGGGAAGCTATGGCTACACCTTC.

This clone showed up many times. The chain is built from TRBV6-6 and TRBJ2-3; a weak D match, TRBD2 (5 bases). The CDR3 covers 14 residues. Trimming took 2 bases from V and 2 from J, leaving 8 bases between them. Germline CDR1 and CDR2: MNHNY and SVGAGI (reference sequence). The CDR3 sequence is CASSYAGLTDTQYF. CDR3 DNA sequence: TGTGCCAGCAGTTACGCCGGACTCACAGATACGCAGTATTTT.

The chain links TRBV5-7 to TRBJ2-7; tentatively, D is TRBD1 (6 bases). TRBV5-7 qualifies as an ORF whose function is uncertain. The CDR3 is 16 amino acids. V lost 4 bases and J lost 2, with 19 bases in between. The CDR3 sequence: CASSARANRDTYEQYF. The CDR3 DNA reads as TGTGCCAGCAGCGCACGGGCTAACAGGGATACCTACGAGCAGTACTTC.

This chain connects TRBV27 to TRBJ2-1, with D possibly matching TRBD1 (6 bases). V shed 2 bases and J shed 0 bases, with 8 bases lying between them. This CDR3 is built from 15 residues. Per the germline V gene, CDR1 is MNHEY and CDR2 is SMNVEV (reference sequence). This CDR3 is CASSLQDSSYNEQFF. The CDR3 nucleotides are TGTGCCAGCAGTTTACAGGACAGCTCCTACAATGAGCAGTTCTTC.

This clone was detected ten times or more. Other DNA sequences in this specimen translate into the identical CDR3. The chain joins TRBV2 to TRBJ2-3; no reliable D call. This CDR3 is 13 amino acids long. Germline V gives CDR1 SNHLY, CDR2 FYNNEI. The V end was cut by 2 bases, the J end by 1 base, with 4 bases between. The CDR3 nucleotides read TGTGCCAGCAGTGAACAGGGCACAGATACGCAGTATTTT. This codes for CASSEQGTDTQYF.

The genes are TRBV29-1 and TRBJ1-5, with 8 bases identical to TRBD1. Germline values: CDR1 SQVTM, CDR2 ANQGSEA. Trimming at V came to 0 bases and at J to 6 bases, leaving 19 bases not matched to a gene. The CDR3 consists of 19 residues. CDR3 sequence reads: CSVEETPNSTTGAGQPQHF. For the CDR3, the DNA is TGCAGCGTTGAAGAGACACCAAACAGTACGACAGGGGCGGGTCAGCCCCAGCATTTT. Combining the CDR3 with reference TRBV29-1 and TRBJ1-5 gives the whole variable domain SAVISQKPSRDICQRGTSLTIQCQVDSQVTMMFWYRQQPGQSLTLIATANQGSEATYESGFVIDKFPISRPNLTFSTLTVSNMSPEDSSIYLCSVEETPNSTTGAGQPQHFGDGTRLSIL.

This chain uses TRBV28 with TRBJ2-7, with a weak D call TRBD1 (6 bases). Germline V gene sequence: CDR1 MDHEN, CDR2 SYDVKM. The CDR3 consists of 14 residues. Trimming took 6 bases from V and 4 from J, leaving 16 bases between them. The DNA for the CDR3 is TGTGCCAGCAGAAAGGGGGATCGGAGTTACGAGCAGTACTTC. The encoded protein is CASRKGDRSYEQYF.

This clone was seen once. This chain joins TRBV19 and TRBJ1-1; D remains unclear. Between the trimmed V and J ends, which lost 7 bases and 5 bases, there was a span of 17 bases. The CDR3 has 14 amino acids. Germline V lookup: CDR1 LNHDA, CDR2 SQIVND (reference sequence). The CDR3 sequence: CASNGRMGRTEAFF. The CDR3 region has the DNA TGTGCCAGTAACGGAAGAATGGGGAGGACTGAAGCTTTCTTT.

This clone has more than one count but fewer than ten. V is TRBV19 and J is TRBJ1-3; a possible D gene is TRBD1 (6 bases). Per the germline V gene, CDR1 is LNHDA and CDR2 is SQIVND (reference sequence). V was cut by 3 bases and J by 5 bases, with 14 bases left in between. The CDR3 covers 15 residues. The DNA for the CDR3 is TGTGCCAGTAGTATTGGCCAGACAGGAAGAAACACCATATATTTT. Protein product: CASSIGQTGRNTIYF.

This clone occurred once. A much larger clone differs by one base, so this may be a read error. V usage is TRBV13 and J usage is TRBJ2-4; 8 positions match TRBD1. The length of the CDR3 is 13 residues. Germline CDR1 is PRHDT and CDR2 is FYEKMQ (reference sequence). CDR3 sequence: CASSLGQGNIQYF. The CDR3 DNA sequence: TGTGCCAGCAGCCTAGGACAGGGAAACATTCAGTACTTC. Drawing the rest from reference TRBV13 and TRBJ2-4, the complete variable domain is AAGVIQSPRHLIKEKRETATLKCYPIPRHDTVYWYQQGPGQDPQFLISFYEKMQSDKGSIPDRFSAQQFSDYHSELNMSSLELGDSALYFCASSLGQGNIQYFGAGTRLSVL.

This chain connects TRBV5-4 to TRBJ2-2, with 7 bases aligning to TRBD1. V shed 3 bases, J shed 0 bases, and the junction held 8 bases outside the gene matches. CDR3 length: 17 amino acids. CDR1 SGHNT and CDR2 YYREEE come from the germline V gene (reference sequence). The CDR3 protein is CASSSAGTVANTGELFF. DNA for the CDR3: TGTGCCAGCAGCTCGGCCGGGACAGTCGCGAACACCGGGGAGCTGTTTTTT. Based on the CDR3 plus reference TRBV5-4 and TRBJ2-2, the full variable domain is ETGVTQSPTHLIKTRGQQVTLRCSSQSGHNTVSWYQQALGQGPQFIFQYYREEENGRGNFPPRFSGLQFPNYSSELNVNALELDDSALYLCASSSAGTVANTGELFFGEGSRLTVL.

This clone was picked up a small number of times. The DNA of the CDR3 is TGTGCCAGCAGCCTCACAGCAGACTATGGCTACACCTTC. This gives the protein CASSLTADYGYTF. The chain is built from TRBV7-8 and TRBJ1-2; D ambiguous. The CDR3 consists of 13 residues. Germline V gene data show CDR1 as SGHVS and CDR2 as FQNEAQ. Between the trimmed V and J ends, which lost 5 bases and 3 bases, there was a span of 10 bases.

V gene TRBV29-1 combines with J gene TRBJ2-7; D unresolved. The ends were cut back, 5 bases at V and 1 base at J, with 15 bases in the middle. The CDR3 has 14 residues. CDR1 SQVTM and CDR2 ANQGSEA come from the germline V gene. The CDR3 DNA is TGCAGCGTTCGTAAGGCCGACCAATCCTACGAGCAGTACTTC. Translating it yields CSVRKADQSYEQYF.

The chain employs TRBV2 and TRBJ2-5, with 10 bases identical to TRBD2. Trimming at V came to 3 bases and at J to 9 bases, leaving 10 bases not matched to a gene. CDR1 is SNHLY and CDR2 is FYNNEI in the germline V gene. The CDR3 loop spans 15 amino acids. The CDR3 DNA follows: TGTGCCAGCAGTGAGCGGCTAGCGGGGGTCGGGCCCCAGTACTTC. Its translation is CASSERLAGVGPQYF.

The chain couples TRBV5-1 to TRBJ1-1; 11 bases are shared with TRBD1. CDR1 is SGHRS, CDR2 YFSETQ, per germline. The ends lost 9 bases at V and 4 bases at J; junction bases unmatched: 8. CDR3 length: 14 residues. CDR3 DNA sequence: TGCGCCACCCGGGACAGGGGGGGGAGCACTGAAGCTTTCTTT. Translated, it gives CATRDRGGSTEAFF. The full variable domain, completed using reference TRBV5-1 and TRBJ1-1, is KAGVTQTPRYLIKTRGQQVTLSCSPISGHRSVSWYQQTPGQGLQFLFEYFSETQRNKGNFPGRFSGRQFSNSRSEMNVSTLELGDSALYLCATRDRGGSTEAFFGQGTRLTVV.

The chain's CDR3 is CASTGTFFNYGYTF. CDR3 nucleotides: TGTGCCAGCACAGGGACATTCTTTAACTATGGCTACACCTTC. The V gene is TRBV7-9, the J gene TRBJ1-2; D is possibly TRBD1 (6 bases). This CDR3 is 14 amino acids long. The V and J ends lost 7 bases and 1 base respectively, with 13 bases between them. Germline-derived CDR1 and CDR2 are SEHNR and FQNEAQ (reference sequence).

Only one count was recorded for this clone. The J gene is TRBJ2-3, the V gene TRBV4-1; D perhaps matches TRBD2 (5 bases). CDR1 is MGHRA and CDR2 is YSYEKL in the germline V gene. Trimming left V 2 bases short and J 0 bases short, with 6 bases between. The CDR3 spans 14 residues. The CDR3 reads CASSQPGSTDTQYF. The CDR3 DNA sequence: TGCGCCAGCAGCCAACCGGGGAGCACAGATACGCAGTATTTT.

The CDR3 region is CASRTQGAATGELFF. The CDR3 nucleotides read TGTGCCAGCAGGACACAGGGGGCGGCCACCGGGGAGCTGTTTTTT. The chain is built from TRBV6-6 and TRBJ2-2; the match to TRBD1 covers 9 bases. Germline V CDR1 and CDR2: MNHNY, SVGAGI (reference sequence). The V segment lost 6 bases and the J segment 4 bases; nucleotides outside the gene matches: 6. The CDR3 contains 15 residues.

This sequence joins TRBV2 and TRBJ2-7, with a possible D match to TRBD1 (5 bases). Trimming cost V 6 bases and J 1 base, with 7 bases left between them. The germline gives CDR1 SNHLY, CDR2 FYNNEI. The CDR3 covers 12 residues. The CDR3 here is CASRTVSYEQYF. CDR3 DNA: TGTGCCAGCAGGACAGTATCCTACGAGCAGTACTTC.